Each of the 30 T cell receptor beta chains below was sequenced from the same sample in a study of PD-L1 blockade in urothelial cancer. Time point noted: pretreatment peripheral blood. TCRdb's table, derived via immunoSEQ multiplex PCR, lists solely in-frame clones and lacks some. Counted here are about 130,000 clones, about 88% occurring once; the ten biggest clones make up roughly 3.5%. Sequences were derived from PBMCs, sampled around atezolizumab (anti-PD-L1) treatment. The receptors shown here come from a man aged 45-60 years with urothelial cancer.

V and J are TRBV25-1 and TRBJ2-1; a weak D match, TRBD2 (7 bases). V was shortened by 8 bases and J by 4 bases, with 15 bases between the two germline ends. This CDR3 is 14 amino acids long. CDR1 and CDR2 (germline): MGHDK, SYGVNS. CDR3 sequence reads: CASGRGGGYNEQFF. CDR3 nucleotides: TGTGCCAGCGGAAGAGGGGGGGGGTACAATGAGCAGTTCTTC.

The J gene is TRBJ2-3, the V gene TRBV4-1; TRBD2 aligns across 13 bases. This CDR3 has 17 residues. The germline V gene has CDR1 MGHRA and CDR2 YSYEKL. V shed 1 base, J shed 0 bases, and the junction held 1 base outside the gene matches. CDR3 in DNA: TGCGCCAGCAGCCAAGCACTAGCGGGGGGGAGCACAGATACGCAGTATTTT. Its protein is CASSQALAGGSTDTQYF.

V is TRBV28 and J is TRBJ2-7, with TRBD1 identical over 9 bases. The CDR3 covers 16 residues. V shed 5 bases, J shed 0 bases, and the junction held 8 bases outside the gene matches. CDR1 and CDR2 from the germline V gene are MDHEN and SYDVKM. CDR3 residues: CASSAHRGLNSYEQYF. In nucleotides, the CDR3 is TGTGCCAGCAGTGCCCACAGGGGGCTAAACTCCTACGAGCAGTACTTC.

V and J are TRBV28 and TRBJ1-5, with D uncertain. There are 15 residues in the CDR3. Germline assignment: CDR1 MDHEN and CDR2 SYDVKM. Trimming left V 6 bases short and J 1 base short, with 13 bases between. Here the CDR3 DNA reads TGTGCCAGCAGATCACCAACGGGGAGCAATCAGCCCCAGCATTTT. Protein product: CASRSPTGSNQPQHF.

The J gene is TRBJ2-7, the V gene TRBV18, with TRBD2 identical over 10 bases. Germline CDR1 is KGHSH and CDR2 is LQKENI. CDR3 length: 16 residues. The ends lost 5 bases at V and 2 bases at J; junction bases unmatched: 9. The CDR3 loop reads CASSAMTSGPPYEQYF. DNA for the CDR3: TGTGCCAGCTCAGCTATGACTAGCGGGCCGCCCTACGAGCAGTACTTC.

CDR3 residues: CASSAGTSGRDEQYF. Written as DNA, the CDR3 is TGTGCCAGCAGCGCGGGGACTAGCGGGAGAGACGAGCAGTACTTC. The chain has TRBV9 and TRBJ2-7, with 14 bases aligning to TRBD2. Per germline, CDR1 SGDLS and CDR2 YYNGEE. V was clipped by 3 bases and J by 5 bases; unmatched bases: 4. The CDR3 runs to 15 residues.

The CDR3 nucleotides are TGTGCCAGCAGTCAGGGGGGCGAAAAACTGTTTTTT. Amino acid sequence: CASSQGGEKLFF. The chain links TRBV2 to TRBJ1-4; 7 bases are shared with TRBD1. The CDR3 length is 12 residues. Trimming at V came to 5 bases and at J to 8 bases, leaving 2 bases not matched to a gene. Germline V CDR1 and CDR2: SNHLY, FYNNEI. Together with reference TRBV2 and TRBJ1-4, the CDR3 gives the full variable domain: EPEVTQTPSHQVTQMGQEVILRCVPISNHLYFYWYRQILGQKVEFLVSFYNNEISEKSEIFDDQFSVERPDGSNFTLKIRSTKLEDSAMYFCASSQGGEKLFFGSGTQLSVL.

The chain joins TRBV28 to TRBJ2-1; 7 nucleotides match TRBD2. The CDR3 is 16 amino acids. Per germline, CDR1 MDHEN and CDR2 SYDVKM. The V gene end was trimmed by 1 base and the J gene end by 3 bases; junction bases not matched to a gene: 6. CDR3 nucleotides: TGTGCCAGCAGTTTATTTGGGAGGGCCTTCTACAATGAGCAGTTCTTC. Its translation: CASSLFGRAFYNEQFF.

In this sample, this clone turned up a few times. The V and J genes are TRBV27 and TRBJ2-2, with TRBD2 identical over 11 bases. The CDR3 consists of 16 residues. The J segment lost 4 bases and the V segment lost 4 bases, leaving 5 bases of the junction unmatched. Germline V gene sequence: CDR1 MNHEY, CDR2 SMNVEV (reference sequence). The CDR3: CASSSPLAGGTGELFF. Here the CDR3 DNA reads TGTGCCAGCAGTTCCCCGCTAGCGGGGGGCACCGGGGAGCTGTTTTTT.

CDR3 residues: CASSQDRQARFGQYF. For the CDR3, the DNA is TGTGCCAGCAGCCAAGACCGACAGGCCCGCTTTGGGCAGTACTTC. This sequence joins TRBV4-2 and TRBJ2-7, with D tentatively TRBD1 (6 bases). V lost 0 bases and J 9 bases, leaving 18 bases between the germline ends. Germline loops: CDR1 LGHNA, CDR2 YNFKEQ. CDR3 length: 15 residues.

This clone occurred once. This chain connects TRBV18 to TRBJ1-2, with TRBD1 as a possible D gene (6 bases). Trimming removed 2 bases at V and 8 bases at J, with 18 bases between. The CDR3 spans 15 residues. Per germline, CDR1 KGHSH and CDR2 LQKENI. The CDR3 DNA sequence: TGTGCCAGCTCACCAAGACAGGACCCTTCGGGGGGCTACACCTTC. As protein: CASSPRQDPSGGYTF.

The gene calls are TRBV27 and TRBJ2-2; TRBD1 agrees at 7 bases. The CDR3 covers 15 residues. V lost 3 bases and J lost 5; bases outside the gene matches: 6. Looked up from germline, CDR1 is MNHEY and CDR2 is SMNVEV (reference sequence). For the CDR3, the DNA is TGTGCCAGCAGTTTCCGACAGGGTTCGACCGGGGAGCTGTTTTTT. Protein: CASSFRQGSTGELFF.

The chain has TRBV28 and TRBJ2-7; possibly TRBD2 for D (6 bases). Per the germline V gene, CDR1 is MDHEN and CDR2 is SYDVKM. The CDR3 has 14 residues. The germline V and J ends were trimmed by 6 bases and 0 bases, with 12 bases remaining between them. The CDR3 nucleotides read TGTGCCAGCAGGGGGACTCAGAGCTCCTACGAGCAGTACTTC. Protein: CASRGTQSSYEQYF.

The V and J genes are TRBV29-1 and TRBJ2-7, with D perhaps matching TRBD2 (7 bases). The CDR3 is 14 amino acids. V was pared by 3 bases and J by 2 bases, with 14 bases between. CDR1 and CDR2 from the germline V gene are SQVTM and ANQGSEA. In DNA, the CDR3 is TGCAGCGTTGAGTTTAGGGGGGGGACCTACGAGCAGTACTTC. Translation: CSVEFRGGTYEQYF.

The CDR3 region is CASSLGQTVTNEKLFF. In DNA, the CDR3 is TGTGCCAGCAGCTTAGGACAAACCGTAACTAATGAAAAACTGTTTTTT. The chain carries TRBV7-6 and TRBJ1-4; no clear D. The CDR3 spans 16 residues. CDR1 SGHVS and CDR2 FNYEAQ come from the germline V gene. Deletions cut 1 base from V and 1 base from J, with 10 bases between. Based on the CDR3 plus reference TRBV7-6 and TRBJ1-4, the full variable domain is GAGVSQSPRYKVTKRGQDVALRCDPISGHVSLYWYRQALGQGPEFLTYFNYEAQQDKSGLPNDRFSAERPEGSISTLTIQRTEQRDSAMYRCASSLGQTVTNEKLFFGSGTQLSVL.

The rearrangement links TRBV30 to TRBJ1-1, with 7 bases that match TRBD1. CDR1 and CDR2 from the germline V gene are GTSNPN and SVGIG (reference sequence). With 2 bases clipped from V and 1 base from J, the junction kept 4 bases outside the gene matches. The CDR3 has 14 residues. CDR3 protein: CAWSPRGRNTEAFF. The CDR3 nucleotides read TGTGCCTGGAGTCCCAGGGGGAGGAACACTGAAGCTTTCTTT.

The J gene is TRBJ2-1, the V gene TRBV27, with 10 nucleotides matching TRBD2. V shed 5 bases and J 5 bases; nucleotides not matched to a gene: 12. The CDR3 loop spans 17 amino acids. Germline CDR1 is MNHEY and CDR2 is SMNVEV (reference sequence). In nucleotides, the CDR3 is TGTGCCAGCAGTGACCTAATCCTAGCGGGAGTAGACAATGAGCAGTTCTTC. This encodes CASSDLILAGVDNEQFF.

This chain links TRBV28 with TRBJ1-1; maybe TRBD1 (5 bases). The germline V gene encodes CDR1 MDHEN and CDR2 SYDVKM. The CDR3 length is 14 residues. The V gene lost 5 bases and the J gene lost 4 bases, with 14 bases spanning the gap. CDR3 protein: CASSRRGGTTEAFF. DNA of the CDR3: TGTGCCAGCAGTAGACGGGGCGGGACCACTGAAGCTTTCTTT. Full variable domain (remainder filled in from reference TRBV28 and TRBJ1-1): DVKVTQSSRYLVKRTGEKVFLECVQDMDHENMFWYRQDPGLGLRLIYFSYDVKMKEKGDIPEGYSVSREKKERFSLILESASTNQTSMYLCASSRRGGTTEAFFGQGTRLTVV.

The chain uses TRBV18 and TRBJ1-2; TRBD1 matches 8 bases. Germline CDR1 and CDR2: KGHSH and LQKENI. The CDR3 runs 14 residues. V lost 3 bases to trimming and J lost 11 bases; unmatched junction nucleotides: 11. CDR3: CASSPVGGQAIYTF. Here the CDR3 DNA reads TGTGCCAGCTCACCGGTTGGGGGACAGGCAATATACACCTTC.

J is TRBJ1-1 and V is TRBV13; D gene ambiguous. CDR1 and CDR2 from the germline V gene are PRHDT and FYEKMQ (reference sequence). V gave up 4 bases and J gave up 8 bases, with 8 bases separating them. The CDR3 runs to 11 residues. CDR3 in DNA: TGTGCCAGCAGCTCCGGGATCGAAGCTTTCTTT. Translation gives CASSSGIEAFF.

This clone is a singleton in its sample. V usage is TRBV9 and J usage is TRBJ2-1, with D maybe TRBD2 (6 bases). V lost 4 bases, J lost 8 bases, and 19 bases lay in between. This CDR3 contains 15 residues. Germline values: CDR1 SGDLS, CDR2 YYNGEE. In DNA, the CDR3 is TGTGCCAGCAGCCCGACTGGACTACAGAAGGATGAGCAGTTCTTC. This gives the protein CASSPTGLQKDEQFF.

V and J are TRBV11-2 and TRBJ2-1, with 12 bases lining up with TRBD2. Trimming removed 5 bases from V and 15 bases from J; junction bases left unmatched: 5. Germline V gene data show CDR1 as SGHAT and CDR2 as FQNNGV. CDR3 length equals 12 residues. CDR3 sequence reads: CASSALAGGRFF. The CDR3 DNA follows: TGTGCCAGCAGCGCTCTAGCGGGAGGGCGGTTCTTC. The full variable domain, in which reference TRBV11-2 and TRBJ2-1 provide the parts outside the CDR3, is EAGVAQSPRYKIIEKRQSVAFWCNPISGHATLYWYQQILGQGPKLLIQFQNNGVVDDSQLPKDRFSAERLKGVDSTLKIQPAKLEDSAVYLCASSALAGGRFFGPGTRLTVL.

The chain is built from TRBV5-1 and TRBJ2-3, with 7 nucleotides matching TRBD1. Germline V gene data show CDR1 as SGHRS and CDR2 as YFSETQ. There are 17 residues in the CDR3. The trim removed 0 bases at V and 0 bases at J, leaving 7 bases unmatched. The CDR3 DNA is TGCGCCAGCAGCTTGGCCCCGGGACAGATTAGCACAGATACGCAGTATTTT. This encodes CASSLAPGQISTDTQYF.

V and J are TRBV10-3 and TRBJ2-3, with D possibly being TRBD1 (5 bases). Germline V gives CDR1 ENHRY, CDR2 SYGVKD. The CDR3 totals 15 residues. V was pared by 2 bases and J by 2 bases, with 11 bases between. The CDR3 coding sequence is TGTGCCATCAGTGAGGATAGACAGAACACAGATACGCAGTATTTT. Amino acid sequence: CAISEDRQNTDTQYF.

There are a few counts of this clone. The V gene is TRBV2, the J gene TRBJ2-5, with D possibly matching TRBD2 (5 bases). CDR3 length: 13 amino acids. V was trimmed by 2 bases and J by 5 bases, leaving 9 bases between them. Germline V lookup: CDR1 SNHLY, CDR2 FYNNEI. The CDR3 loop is CASSEPGGETQYF. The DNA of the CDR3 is TGTGCCAGCAGTGAACCAGGAGGCGAGACCCAGTACTTC.

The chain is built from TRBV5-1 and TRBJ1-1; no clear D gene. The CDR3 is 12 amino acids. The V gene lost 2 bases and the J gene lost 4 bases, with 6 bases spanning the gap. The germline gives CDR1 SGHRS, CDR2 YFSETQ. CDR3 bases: TGCGCCAGCAGCTTCGAGGGCACTGAAGCTTTCTTT. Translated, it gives CASSFEGTEAFF.

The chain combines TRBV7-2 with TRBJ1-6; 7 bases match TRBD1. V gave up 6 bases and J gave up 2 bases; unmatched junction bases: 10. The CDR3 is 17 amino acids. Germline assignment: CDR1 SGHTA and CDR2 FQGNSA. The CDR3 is CASRNRQGGTYNSPLHF. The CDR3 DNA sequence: TGTGCCAGCAGAAACCGACAGGGAGGTACCTATAATTCACCCCTCCACTTT.

CDR3 in amino acids: CASSPGQGASPYEQYF. The DNA for the CDR3 is TGCGCCAGCAGCCCCGGACAGGGGGCGAGTCCCTACGAGCAGTACTTC. This sequence joins TRBV5-1 and TRBJ2-7, with TRBD1 matching over 11 bases. The germline CDR1 and CDR2 sequences are SGHRS and YFSETQ. V shed 4 bases and J 2 bases; nucleotides not matched to a gene: 8. The CDR3 is made up of 16 amino acids.

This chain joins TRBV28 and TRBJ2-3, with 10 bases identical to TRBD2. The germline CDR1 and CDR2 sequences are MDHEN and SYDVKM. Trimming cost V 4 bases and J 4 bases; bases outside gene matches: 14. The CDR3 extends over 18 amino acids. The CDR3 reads CASSSPALPSGSPDTQYF. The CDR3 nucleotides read TGTGCCAGCAGTTCGCCCGCTCTCCCTAGCGGGAGCCCAGATACGCAGTATTTT. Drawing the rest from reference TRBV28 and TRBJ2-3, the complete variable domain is DVKVTQSSRYLVKRTGEKVFLECVQDMDHENMFWYRQDPGLGLRLIYFSYDVKMKEKGDIPEGYSVSREKKERFSLILESASTNQTSMYLCASSSPALPSGSPDTQYFGPGTRLTVL.

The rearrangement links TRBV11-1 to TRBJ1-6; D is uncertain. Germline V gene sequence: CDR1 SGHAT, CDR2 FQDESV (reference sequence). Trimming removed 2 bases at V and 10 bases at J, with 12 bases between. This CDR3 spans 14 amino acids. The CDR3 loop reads CASSLRRLDSPLHF. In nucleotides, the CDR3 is TGTGCCAGCAGCTTAAGGAGGTTAGACTCACCCCTCCACTTT.